This paragraph reports one TCR beta chain. What it binds is unknown. The data were obtained in a study of cytomegalovirus exposure and HLA in healthy donors. Overall study findings and caveats: Reportedly, TCR beta sequences accurately predicted HLA-A and HLA-B alleles in most subjects. Roughly uniform sequencing depth across donors was assumed, possibly incorrectly. By a later analysis, the bulk of CMV-associated TCR beta chains appeared HLA-restricted.

In the PCR, 60 Vbeta and 13 Jbeta primers were used. Produced via immunoSEQ multiplex PCR; TCRdb's table is partial and in-frame only. The profile shows 100,000 to 150,000 clones, under 85% of them singletons. CDR3 length equals 18 residues. The V end was cut by 0 bases, the J end by 2 bases, with 20 bases between. Germline V gene lookup returns CDR1 SGHRS and CDR2 YFSETQ. Source material: PBMCs. This TCR came from a boy aged 5-17 years in good health and CMV-seronegative. The rearrangement links TRBV5-1 to TRBJ2-5; D possibly corresponds to TRBD1 (6 bases). CDR3 DNA sequence: TGCGCCAGCAGCTTGGGAAGACCGACAGGAAGACGTCAAGAGACCCAGTACTTC. Translation: CASSLGRPTGRRQETQYF.